This T cell receptor beta chain was captured by sequencing in a study of T cell changes during pregnancy in multiple sclerosis. Some clones are missing from TCRdb's copy, which holds only in-frame ones; the method was immunoSEQ multiplex PCR. The sample has around 80,000 clones, about 91% seen once. J lost 3 bases, V lost 6 bases, and 5 bases had no gene match. The CDR3 is 15 residues long. Per germline, CDR1 MNHEY and CDR2 SVGAGI. This sample comprised peripheral blood, obtained before pregnancy. This clonotype originated in a female donor with multiple sclerosis, enrolled in a pregnancy study. The rearrangement uses TRBV6-5 and TRBJ2-1; 10 bases match TRBD2. The CDR3 DNA reads TGTGCCAGCAGCCCGAGCGGGGGGGGCTACAATGAGCAGTTCTTC. Its translation is CASSPSGGGYNEQFF.